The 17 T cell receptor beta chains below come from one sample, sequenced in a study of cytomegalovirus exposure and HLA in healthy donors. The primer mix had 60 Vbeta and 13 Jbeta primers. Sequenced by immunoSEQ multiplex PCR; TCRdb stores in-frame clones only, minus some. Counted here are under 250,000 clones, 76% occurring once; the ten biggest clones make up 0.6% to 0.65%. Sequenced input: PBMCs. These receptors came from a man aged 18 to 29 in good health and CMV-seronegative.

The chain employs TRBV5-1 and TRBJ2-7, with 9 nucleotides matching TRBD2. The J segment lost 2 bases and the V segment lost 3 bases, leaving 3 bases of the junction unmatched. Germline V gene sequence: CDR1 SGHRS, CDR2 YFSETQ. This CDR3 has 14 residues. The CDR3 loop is CASSSGGGAYEQYF. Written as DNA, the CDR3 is TGCGCCAGCAGCTCGGGCGGGGGGGCCTACGAGCAGTACTTC.

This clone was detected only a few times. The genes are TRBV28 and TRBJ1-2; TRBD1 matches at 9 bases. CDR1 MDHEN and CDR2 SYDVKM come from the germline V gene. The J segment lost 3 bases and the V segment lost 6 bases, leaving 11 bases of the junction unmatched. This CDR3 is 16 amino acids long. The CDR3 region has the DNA TGTGCCAGCAGAATCAAACAGGGGGCCTCAGACTATGGCTACACCTTC. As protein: CASRIKQGASDYGYTF.

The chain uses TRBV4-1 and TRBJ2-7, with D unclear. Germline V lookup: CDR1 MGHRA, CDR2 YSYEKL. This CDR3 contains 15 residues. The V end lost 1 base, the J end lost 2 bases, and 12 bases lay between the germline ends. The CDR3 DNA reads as TGCGCCAGCAGCCAAGGGCCAGCGCCCACCTACGAGCAGTACTTC. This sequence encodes CASSQGPAPTYEQYF.

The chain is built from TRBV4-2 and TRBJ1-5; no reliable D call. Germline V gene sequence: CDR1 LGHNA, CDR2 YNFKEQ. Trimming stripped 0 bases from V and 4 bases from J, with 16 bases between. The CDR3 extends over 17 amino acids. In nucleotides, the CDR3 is TGTGCCAGCAGCCAAGATAGATACTCGGGCGGGAATCAGCCCCAGCATTTT. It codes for CASSQDRYSGGNQPQHF.

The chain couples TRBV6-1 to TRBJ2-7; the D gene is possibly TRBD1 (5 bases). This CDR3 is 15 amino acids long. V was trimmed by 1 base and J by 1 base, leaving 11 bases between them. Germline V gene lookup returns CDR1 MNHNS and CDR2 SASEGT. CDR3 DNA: TGTGCCAGCAGTGAAGTGGCAGGACATTCCTACGAGCAGTACTTC. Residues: CASSEVAGHSYEQYF.

The CDR3: CASSESAGATYNEQFF. The CDR3, as DNA: TGCGCCAGCAGTGAGTCGGCGGGAGCGACCTACAATGAGCAGTTCTTC. V gene TRBV10-1 combines with J gene TRBJ2-1, with 7 bases identical to TRBD2. Germline V gene lookup returns CDR1 WNHNN and CDR2 SYGVQD (reference sequence). V lost 0 bases, J lost 2 bases, and 4 bases stayed unmatched. The CDR3 spans 16 residues.

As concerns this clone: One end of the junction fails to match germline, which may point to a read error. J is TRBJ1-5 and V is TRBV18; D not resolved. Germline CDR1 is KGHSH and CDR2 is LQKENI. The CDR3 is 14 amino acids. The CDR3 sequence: CASSFAQANRPQHF. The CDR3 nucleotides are TGTGCCAGCTCATTTGCGCAGGCCAATCGGCCCCAGCATTTT.

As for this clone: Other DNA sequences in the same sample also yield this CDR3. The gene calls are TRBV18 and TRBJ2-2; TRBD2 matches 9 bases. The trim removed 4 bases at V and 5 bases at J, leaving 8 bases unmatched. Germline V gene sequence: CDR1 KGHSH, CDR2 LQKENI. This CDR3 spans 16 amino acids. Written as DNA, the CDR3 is TGTGCCAGCTCACTTCAATCTAGCGGGAATACCGGGGAGCTGTTTTTT. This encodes CASSLQSSGNTGELFF. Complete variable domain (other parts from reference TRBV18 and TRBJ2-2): NAGVMQNPRHLVRRRGQEARLRCSPMKGHSHVYWYRQLPEEGLKFMVYLQKENIIDESGMPKERFSAEFPKEGPSILRIQQVVRGDSAAYFCASSLQSSGNTGELFFGEGSRLTVL.

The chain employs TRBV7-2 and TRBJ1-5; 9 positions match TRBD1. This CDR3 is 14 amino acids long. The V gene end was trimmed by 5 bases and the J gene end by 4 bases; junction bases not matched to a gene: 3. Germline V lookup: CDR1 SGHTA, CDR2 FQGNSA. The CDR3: CASSTDRGNQPQHF. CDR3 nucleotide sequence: TGTGCCAGCAGCACAGACAGGGGGAATCAGCCCCAGCATTTT.

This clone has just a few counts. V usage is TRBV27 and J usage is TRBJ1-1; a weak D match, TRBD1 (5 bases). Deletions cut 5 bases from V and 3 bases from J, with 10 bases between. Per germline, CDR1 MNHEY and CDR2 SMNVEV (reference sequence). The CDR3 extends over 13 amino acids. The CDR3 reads CASSPRQHTEAFF. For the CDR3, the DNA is TGTGCCAGCAGTCCGCGACAGCACACTGAAGCTTTCTTT.

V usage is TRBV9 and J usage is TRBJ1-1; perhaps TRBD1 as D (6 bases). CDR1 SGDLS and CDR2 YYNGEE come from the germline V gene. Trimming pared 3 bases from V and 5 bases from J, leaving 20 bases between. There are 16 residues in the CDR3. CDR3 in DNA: TGTGCCAGCAGCGGTCCCGGACAGCAACCGGAAACTGAAGCTTTCTTT. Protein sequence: CASSGPGQQPETEAFF.

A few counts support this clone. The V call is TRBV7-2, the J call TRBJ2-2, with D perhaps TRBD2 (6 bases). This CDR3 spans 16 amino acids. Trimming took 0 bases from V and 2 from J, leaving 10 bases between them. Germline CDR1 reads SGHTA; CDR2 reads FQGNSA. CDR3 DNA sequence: TGTGCCAGCAGCTTAGCAGGGGCGGGAAACACCGGGGAGCTGTTTTTT. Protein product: CASSLAGAGNTGELFF. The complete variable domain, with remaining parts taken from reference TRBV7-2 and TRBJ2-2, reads GAGVSQSPSNKVTEKGKDVELRCDPISGHTALYWYRQSLGQGLEFLIYFQGNSAPDKSGLPSDRFSAERTGGSVSTLTIQRTQQEDSAVYLCASSLAGAGNTGELFFGEGSRLTVL.

CDR3 DNA sequence: TGTGCCAGCAAATGGGACAGGGGCCCCACAGATACGCAGTATTTT. Protein sequence: CASKWDRGPTDTQYF. This chain connects TRBV18 to TRBJ2-3, with TRBD1 identical over 10 bases. V gave up 8 bases and J gave up 2 bases; unmatched junction bases: 7. The CDR3 consists of 15 residues. CDR1 KGHSH and CDR2 LQKENI come from the germline V gene.

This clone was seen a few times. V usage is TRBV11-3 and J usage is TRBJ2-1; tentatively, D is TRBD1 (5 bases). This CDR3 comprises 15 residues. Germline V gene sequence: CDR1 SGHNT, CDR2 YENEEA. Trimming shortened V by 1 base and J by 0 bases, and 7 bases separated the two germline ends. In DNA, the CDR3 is TGTGCCAGCAGCTTAGTAGGGGACTCCTACAATGAGCAGTTCTTC. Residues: CASSLVGDSYNEQFF. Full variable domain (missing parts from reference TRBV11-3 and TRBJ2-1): EAGVVQSPRYKIIEKKQPVAFWCNPISGHNTLYWYLQNLGQGPELLIRYENEEAVDDSQLPKDRFSAERLKGVDSTLKIQPAELGDSAVYLCASSLVGDSYNEQFFGPGTRLTVL.

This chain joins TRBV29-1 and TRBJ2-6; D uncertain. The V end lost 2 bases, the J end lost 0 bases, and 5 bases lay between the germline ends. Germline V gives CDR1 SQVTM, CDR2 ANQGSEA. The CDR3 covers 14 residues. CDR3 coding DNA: TGCAGCGTTGAATACAGCTCTGGGGCCAACGTCCTGACTTTC. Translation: CSVEYSSGANVLTF.

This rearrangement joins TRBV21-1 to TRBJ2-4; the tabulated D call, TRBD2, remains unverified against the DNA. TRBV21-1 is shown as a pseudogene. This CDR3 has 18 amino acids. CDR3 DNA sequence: TGTGCCAGCAGAGGAACCGCGCCCGGAGAGTTAGCCAAAAACATTCAGTACTTC. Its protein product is CASRGTAPGELAKNIQYF.

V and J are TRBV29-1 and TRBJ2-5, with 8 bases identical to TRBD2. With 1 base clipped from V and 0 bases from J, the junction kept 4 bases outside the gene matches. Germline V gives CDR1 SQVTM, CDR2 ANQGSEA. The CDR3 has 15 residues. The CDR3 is CSVEGLAPYQETQYF. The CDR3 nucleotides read TGCAGCGTTGAAGGACTAGCGCCTTACCAAGAGACCCAGTACTTC.